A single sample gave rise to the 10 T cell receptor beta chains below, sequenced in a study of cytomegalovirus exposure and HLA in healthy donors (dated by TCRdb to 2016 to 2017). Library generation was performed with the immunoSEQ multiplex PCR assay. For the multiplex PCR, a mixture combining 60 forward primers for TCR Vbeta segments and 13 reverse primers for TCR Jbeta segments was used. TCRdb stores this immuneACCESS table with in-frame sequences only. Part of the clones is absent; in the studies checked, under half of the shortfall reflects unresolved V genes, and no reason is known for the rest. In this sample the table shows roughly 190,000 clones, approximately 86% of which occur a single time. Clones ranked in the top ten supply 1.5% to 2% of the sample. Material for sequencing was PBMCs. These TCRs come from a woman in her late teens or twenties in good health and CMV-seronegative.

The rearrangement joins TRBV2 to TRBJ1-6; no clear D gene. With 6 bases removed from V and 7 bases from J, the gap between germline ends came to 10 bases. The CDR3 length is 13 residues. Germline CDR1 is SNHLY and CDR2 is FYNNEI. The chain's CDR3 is CASRGEGNSPLHF. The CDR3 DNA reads TGTGCCAGCAGGGGAGAAGGAAATTCACCCCTCCACTTT. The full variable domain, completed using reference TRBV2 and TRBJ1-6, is EPEVTQTPSHQVTQMGQEVILRCVPISNHLYFYWYRQILGQKVEFLVSFYNNEISEKSEIFDDQFSVERPDGSNFTLKIRSTKLEDSAMYFCASRGEGNSPLHFGNGTRLTVT.

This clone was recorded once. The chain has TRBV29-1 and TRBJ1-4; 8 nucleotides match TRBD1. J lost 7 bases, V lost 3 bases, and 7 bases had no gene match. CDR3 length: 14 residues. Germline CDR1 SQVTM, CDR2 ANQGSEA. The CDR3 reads CSVEGGTGGEKLFF. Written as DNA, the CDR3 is TGCAGCGTTGAGGGGGGGACAGGAGGTGAAAAACTGTTTTTT.

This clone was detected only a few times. Here the CDR3 reads CASSPIGTAMNTEAFF. CDR3 bases: TGCGCCAGCAGCCCCATCGGGACAGCTATGAACACTGAAGCTTTCTTT. The gene calls are TRBV4-1 and TRBJ1-1; 7 bases fit TRBD1. The CDR3 contains 16 residues. The germline gives CDR1 MGHRA, CDR2 YSYEKL. J gave up 0 bases and V 4 bases, and 8 bases lay outside the gene matches.

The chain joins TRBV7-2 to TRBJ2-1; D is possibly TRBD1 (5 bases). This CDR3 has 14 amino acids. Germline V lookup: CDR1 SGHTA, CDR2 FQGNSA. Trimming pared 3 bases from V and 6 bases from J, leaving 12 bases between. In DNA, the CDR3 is TGTGCCAGCAGCTTGGACCCAGGGATCAATGAGCAGTTCTTC. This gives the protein CASSLDPGINEQFF.

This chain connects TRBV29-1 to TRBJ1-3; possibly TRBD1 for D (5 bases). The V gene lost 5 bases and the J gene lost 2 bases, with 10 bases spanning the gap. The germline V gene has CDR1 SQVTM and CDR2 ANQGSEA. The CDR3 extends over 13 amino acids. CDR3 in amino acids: CSVTGRAGNTIYF. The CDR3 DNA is TGCAGCGTTACAGGCAGGGCTGGAAACACCATATATTTT.

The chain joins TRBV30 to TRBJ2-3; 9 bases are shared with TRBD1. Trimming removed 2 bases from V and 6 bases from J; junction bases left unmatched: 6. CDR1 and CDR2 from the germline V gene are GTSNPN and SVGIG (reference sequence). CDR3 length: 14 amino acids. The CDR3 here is CAWSSGTGPDTQYF. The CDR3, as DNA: TGTGCCTGGAGTTCCGGGACAGGGCCCGATACGCAGTATTTT. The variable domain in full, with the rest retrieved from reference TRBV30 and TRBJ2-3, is SQTIHQWPATLVQPVGSPLSLECTVEGTSNPNLYWYRQAAGRGLQLLFYSVGIGQISSEVPQNLSASRPQDRQFILSSKKLLLSDSGFYLCAWSSGTGPDTQYFGPGTRLTVL.

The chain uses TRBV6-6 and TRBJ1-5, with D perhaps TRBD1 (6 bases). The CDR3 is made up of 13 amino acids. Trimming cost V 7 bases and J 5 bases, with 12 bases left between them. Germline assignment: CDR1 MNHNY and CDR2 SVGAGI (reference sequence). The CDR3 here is CASNPGADQPQHF. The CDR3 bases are TGTGCCAGCAATCCAGGGGCTGATCAGCCCCAGCATTTT.

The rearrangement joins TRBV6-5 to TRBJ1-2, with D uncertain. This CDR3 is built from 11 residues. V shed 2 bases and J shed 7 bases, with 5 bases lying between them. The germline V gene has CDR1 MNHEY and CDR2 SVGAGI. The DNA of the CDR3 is TGTGCCAGCAGTTACGCGGGTGGCTACACCTTC. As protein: CASSYAGGYTF.

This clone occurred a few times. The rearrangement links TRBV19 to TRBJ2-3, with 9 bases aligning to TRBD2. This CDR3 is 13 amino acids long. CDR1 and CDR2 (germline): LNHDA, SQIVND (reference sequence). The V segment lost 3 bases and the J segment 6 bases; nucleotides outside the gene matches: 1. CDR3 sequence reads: CASSIGLADTQYF. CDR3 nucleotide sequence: TGTGCCAGTAGTATTGGACTAGCGGATACGCAGTATTTT.

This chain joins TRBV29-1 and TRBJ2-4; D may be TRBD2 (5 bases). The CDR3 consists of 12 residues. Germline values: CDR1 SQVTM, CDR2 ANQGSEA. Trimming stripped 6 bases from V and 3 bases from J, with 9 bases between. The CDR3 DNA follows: TGCAGCGTGTACGGAGGCAAAAACATTCAGTACTTC. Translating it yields CSVYGGKNIQYF.